This T cell receptor beta chain was observed in a study of blood T cell repertoires in COVID-19. Study-level background: Both acute and convalescent COVID-19 samples were obtained from the United States, Italy and Spain. From T cells, B-cell-depleted T cells, or PBMCs came the material, which was cDNA or gDNA.

The CDR3 sequence is 15 residues long. Germline CDR1 is LGHNT and CDR2 is FRNRAP. After removal of 0 bases from V and 7 bases from J, the junction contained 5 bases not matched to a gene. Study processing details: How many nucleated cells were present was estimated from reference gene primer amplification. Sequencing was performed with immunoSEQ multiplex PCR; in TCRdb, only in-frame clones are kept and a portion is missing. The DNA gave D and trimming, while V, J and clone size come from that table. Of hundreds of thousands of clones listed, approximately 87% were seen once; the top ten hold under 5%.

This receptor was identified in a woman aged 45 to 65 with active or convalescent COVID-19. Material: peripheral blood. V gene TRBV12-5 combines with J gene TRBJ2-1, with TRBD1 matching 8 bases. Here the CDR3 DNA reads TGTGCTAGTGGTTTGGTACAGGGGGTGGAGAATGAGCAGTTCTTC. Translation gives CASGLVQGVENEQFF.